The 32 T cell receptor beta chains in this list originate from one sample, sequenced in a study of OX40 agonist ivuxolimab in advanced cancers. Clones were read by immunoSEQ multiplex PCR, and TCRdb kept only the in-frame ones, dropping some. The top ten hold around 0.55% of the sample, which has over 100,000 clones, more than 80% seen once. The sample was CD4+ or CD8+ T cells sorted from blood, taken in a trial of the OX40 agonist ivuxolimab. The receptor source for this set is an adult with an advanced solid tumor such as melanoma, head and neck, liver or kidney cancer.

The gene calls are TRBV6-1 and TRBJ2-3; 8 bases are shared with TRBD2. V was clipped by 6 bases and J by 4 bases; unmatched bases: 0. Per germline, CDR1 MNHNS and CDR2 SASEGT. CDR3 length: 12 residues. The CDR3 loop reads CASRLAADTQYF. The DNA for the CDR3 is TGTGCCAGCAGACTAGCGGCAGATACGCAGTATTTT.

This clone was observed a few times. The rearrangement uses TRBV15 and TRBJ1-1; 10 nucleotides agree with TRBD1. CDR3 length equals 14 residues. V lost 3 bases, J lost 3 bases, and 1 base stayed unmatched. Germline values: CDR1 LNHNV, CDR2 YYDKDF (reference sequence). Written as DNA, the CDR3 is TGTGCCACCAGCAGGGACAGGGGGGACACTGAAGCTTTCTTT. Its translation is CATSRDRGDTEAFF.

V is TRBV7-2 and J is TRBJ2-7; no clear D. The germline CDR1 and CDR2 sequences are SGHTA and FQGNSA. V lost 5 bases, J lost 0 bases, and 11 bases lay in between. There are 14 residues in the CDR3. CDR3 DNA sequence: TGTGCCAGCAGCCGAAGTCGGATCTCCTACGAGCAGTACTTC. This encodes CASSRSRISYEQYF.

J is TRBJ2-7 and V is TRBV7-9; TRBD1 might be the D (6 bases). V lost 5 bases and J 2 bases, leaving 13 bases between the germline ends. This CDR3 is 14 amino acids long. Per germline, CDR1 SEHNR and CDR2 FQNEAQ (reference sequence). The CDR3 DNA sequence: TGTGCCAGCAGCCGTACAGGGACAACCTACGAGCAGTACTTC. Its translation is CASSRTGTTYEQYF.

The table lists this clone with a count of one. The gene calls are TRBV18 and TRBJ1-3, with unresolved D. Deletions cut 0 bases from V and 4 bases from J, with 7 bases between. The germline V gene encodes CDR1 KGHSH and CDR2 LQKENI. The CDR3 sequence is 14 residues long. CDR3 bases: TGTGCCAGCTCACCACCGGACTTGGGAAACACCATATATTTT. Translating it yields CASSPPDLGNTIYF.

A few counts support this clone. The V and J genes are TRBV5-1 and TRBJ1-4; D is ambiguous. V lost 0 bases and J 5 bases, leaving 11 bases between the germline ends. This CDR3 has 15 amino acids. Looked up from germline, CDR1 is SGHRS and CDR2 is YFSETQ. This chain's CDR3 is CASSLVGAENEKLFF. The CDR3 DNA sequence: TGCGCCAGCAGCTTGGTCGGAGCGGAAAATGAAAAACTGTTTTTT.

V gene TRBV28 combines with J gene TRBJ1-2, with TRBD1 matching over 9 bases. This CDR3 is built from 15 residues. From germline, CDR1 is MDHEN and CDR2 SYDVKM. The trim removed 10 bases at V and 4 bases at J, leaving 13 bases unmatched. The CDR3 coding sequence is TGTGCCACCCCTTACCCCCTGGACAGGGGCTATGGCTACACCTTC. Translating gives CATPYPLDRGYGYTF.

This clone was seen a few times. V is TRBV4-1 and J is TRBJ1-5; D is unclear. Germline V gene data show CDR1 as MGHRA and CDR2 as YSYEKL. CDR3 length equals 15 residues. Trimming removed 1 base from V and 1 base from J, with 8 bases in between. CDR3 bases: TGCGCCAGCAGCCAAGCAAGAGGGAGCAATCAGCCCCAGCATTTT. It codes for CASSQARGSNQPQHF.

V and J are TRBV7-9 and TRBJ1-6; D is undetermined. Trimming left V 1 base short and J 0 bases short, with 4 bases between. This CDR3 region has 15 residues. Germline values: CDR1 SEHNR, CDR2 FQNEAQ (reference sequence). Here the CDR3 DNA reads TGTGCCAGCAGCTTAGATAGCTCCTATAATTCACCCCTCCACTTT. Its translation is CASSLDSSYNSPLHF.

This chain links TRBV9 with TRBJ1-2; a possible D gene is TRBD1 (5 bases). CDR1 is SGDLS, CDR2 YYNGEE, per germline. The CDR3 runs 13 residues. Trimming shortened V by 0 bases and J by 3 bases, and 6 bases separated the two germline ends. CDR3 loop: CASSVVQDYGYTF. The CDR3, as DNA: TGTGCCAGCAGCGTAGTACAGGACTATGGCTACACCTTC. Full variable domain (rest looked up from reference TRBV9 and TRBJ1-2): DSGVTQTPKHLITATGQRVTLRCSPRSGDLSVYWYQQSLDQGLQFLIQYYNGEERAKGNILERFSAQQFPDLHSELNLSSLELGDSALYFCASSVVQDYGYTFGSGTRLTVV.

The chain is built from TRBV10-2 and TRBJ1-1; tentatively, D is TRBD1 (5 bases). The V and J ends lost 7 bases and 0 bases respectively, with 9 bases between them. Germline values: CDR1 WSHSY, CDR2 SAAADI. This CDR3 spans 13 amino acids. The CDR3 nucleotides read TGCGCCAGCACCTTAGGGGTGAACACTGAAGCTTTCTTT. Its translation: CASTLGVNTEAFF.

The chain carries TRBV29-1 and TRBJ2-5; D ambiguous. Trimming shortened V by 1 base and J by 5 bases, and 8 bases separated the two germline ends. CDR3 length equals 12 residues. From germline, CDR1 is SQVTM and CDR2 ANQGSEA. The CDR3 nucleotides read TGCAGCGTTGAAGCTATCGGGGAGACCCAGTACTTC. This codes for CSVEAIGETQYF.

The V and J genes are TRBV2 and TRBJ2-5, with TRBD2 matching 7 bases. Germline values: CDR1 SNHLY, CDR2 FYNNEI. The CDR3 has 14 residues. The trim removed 6 bases at V and 1 base at J, leaving 5 bases unmatched. CDR3 loop: CASRTSGTQETQYF. The CDR3 DNA sequence: TGTGCCAGCAGAACAAGCGGGACCCAAGAGACCCAGTACTTC.

This chain connects TRBV28 to TRBJ2-5; no definite D call. Trimming took 8 bases from V and 2 from J, leaving 3 bases between them. Germline V CDR1 and CDR2: MDHEN, SYDVKM. This CDR3 has 10 residues. The CDR3 nucleotides read TGTGCCAGCCTACAAGAGACCCAGTACTTC. Translated, it gives CASLQETQYF. Complete variable domain (other parts from reference TRBV28 and TRBJ2-5): DVKVTQSSRYLVKRTGEKVFLECVQDMDHENMFWYRQDPGLGLRLIYFSYDVKMKEKGDIPEGYSVSREKKERFSLILESASTNQTSMYLCASLQETQYFGPGTRLLVL.

This clone was seen a handful of times. The J gene is TRBJ2-5, the V gene TRBV5-6, with a tentative D call TRBD1 (6 bases). Trimming shortened V by 7 bases and J by 1 base, and 11 bases separated the two germline ends. Looked up from germline, CDR1 is SGHDT and CDR2 is YYEEEE. The CDR3 is made up of 13 amino acids. DNA of the CDR3: TGTGCCAGCCGGGACATTGGCCAAGAGACCCAGTACTTC. Translated: CASRDIGQETQYF.

The chain recombines TRBV28 with TRBJ2-7; D is unresolved. V was trimmed by 4 bases and J by 6 bases, leaving 10 bases between them. This CDR3 has 12 amino acids. Germline CDR1 MDHEN, CDR2 SYDVKM. The CDR3 nucleotides read TGTGCCAGCAGTTGGAGTAGGAGCGAGCAGTACTTC. Protein: CASSWSRSEQYF.

The chain joins TRBV5-4 to TRBJ1-6, with D possibly TRBD1 on 6 matching bases. The CDR3 contains 15 residues. V shed 7 bases and J shed 5 bases, with 16 bases lying between them. The germline CDR1 and CDR2 sequences are SGHNT and YYREEE (reference sequence). CDR3 sequence reads: CASCASGTNNSPLHF. The CDR3 nucleotides are TGTGCCAGCTGCGCTTCCGGGACAAATAATTCACCCCTCCACTTT.

The J gene is TRBJ1-3, the V gene TRBV6-5, with D hard to call. Trimming cost V 7 bases and J 3 bases, with 16 bases left between them. Germline V gene sequence: CDR1 MNHEY, CDR2 SVGAGI. The CDR3 is 15 residues long. Here the CDR3 DNA reads TGTGCCAGCATCCCCCTAGGGAGAGGTGGAAACACCATATATTTT. It encodes CASIPLGRGGNTIYF.

The V and J genes are TRBV2 and TRBJ1-4; D uncertain. The CDR3 consists of 14 residues. V lost 1 base to trimming and J lost 6 bases, with 9 bases between them. CDR1 SNHLY and CDR2 FYNNEI come from the germline V gene. For the CDR3, the DNA is TGTGCCAGCAGTGAAGAGGCAGGATATGAAAAACTGTTTTTT. Translating it yields CASSEEAGYEKLFF. The full variable domain, its missing parts supplied by reference TRBV2 and TRBJ1-4, is EPEVTQTPSHQVTQMGQEVILRCVPISNHLYFYWYRQILGQKVEFLVSFYNNEISEKSEIFDDQFSVERPDGSNFTLKIRSTKLEDSAMYFCASSEEAGYEKLFFGSGTQLSVL.

This rearrangement joins TRBV28 to TRBJ1-5; D is ambiguous. Germline-derived CDR1 and CDR2 are MDHEN and SYDVKM. The CDR3 spans 15 residues. V was pared by 3 bases and J by 0 bases, with 9 bases between. The CDR3 nucleotides read TGTGCCAGCAGTTTGGTCGCCTATAGCAATCAGCCCCAGCATTTT. Protein: CASSLVAYSNQPQHF.

The CDR3 DNA reads as TGTGCCAGCAGGCCAGGGGACAGGGGAAAACAGCCCCAGCATTTT. Translated: CASRPGDRGKQPQHF. The chain links TRBV28 to TRBJ1-5; 10 bases agree with TRBD1. Germline V gene data show CDR1 as MDHEN and CDR2 as SYDVKM. The ends lost 6 bases at V and 7 bases at J; junction bases unmatched: 9. The CDR3 covers 15 residues. Supplemented by reference TRBV28 and TRBJ1-5, the full variable domain reads DVKVTQSSRYLVKRTGEKVFLECVQDMDHENMFWYRQDPGLGLRLIYFSYDVKMKEKGDIPEGYSVSREKKERFSLILESASTNQTSMYLCASRPGDRGKQPQHFGDGTRLSIL.

This clone was picked up a small number of times. Within the sample, other DNA sequences also encode this same CDR3. The chain links TRBV4-3 to TRBJ1-6; 7 bases fit TRBD1. This CDR3 has 14 amino acids. The germline V gene has CDR1 LGHNA and CDR2 YSLEER. With V trimmed by 4 bases and J by 10 bases, 7 bases remained unmatched. CDR3 DNA: TGCGCCAGCAGCCTACAGGGGATAGGGTCACCCCTCCACTTT. Translating it yields CASSLQGIGSPLHF.

As for this clone: At the DNA level, this CDR3 is encoded by other sequences in the same sample as well. The chain has TRBV15 and TRBJ2-5; the match to TRBD1 covers 7 bases. The V gene's germline CDR1 is LNHNV and CDR2 YYDKDF (reference sequence). The CDR3 runs to 14 residues. V shed 0 bases, J shed 5 bases, and the junction held 3 bases outside the gene matches. The CDR3 here is CATSRDRGRETQYF. CDR3 DNA: TGTGCCACCAGCAGAGATAGGGGGCGGGAGACCCAGTACTTC.

The rearrangement links TRBV7-9 to TRBJ2-1; 10 positions match TRBD2. The CDR3 has 14 residues. V trimming: 3 bases; J trimming: 6 bases; junction bases outside the gene matches: 2. From germline, CDR1 is SEHNR and CDR2 FQNEAQ (reference sequence). CDR3 coding DNA: TGTGCCAGCAGCTTTAGCGGGGGGCCCAATGAGCAGTTCTTC. Its protein product is CASSFSGGPNEQFF.

The rearrangement uses TRBV15 and TRBJ2-7; D is possibly TRBD2 (6 bases). This CDR3 is built from 13 residues. From germline, CDR1 is LNHNV and CDR2 YYDKDF (reference sequence). Trimming took 0 bases from V and 7 from J, leaving 10 bases between them. The CDR3 bases are TGTGCCACCAGCAGAGATTTAGGAGGGGAGCAGTACTTC. It encodes CATSRDLGGEQYF.

This chain joins TRBV2 and TRBJ1-2; D remains ambiguous. The CDR3 totals 13 residues. The V end lost 7 bases, the J end lost 0 bases, and 9 bases lay between the germline ends. Germline V gives CDR1 SNHLY, CDR2 FYNNEI. DNA of the CDR3: TGTGCCAGCAACCCTTCACCTAACTATGGCTACACCTTC. Protein: CASNPSPNYGYTF.

This chain joins TRBV6-6 and TRBJ1-3; D may be TRBD1 (5 bases). Germline V gene data show CDR1 as MNHNY and CDR2 as SVGAGI (reference sequence). Trimming stripped 7 bases from V and 4 bases from J, with 17 bases between. The CDR3 is 15 residues long. The CDR3 sequence is CASTPTVRGGNTIYF. The CDR3, as DNA: TGTGCCAGCACCCCCACGGTCCGGGGGGGAAACACCATATATTTT.

The V gene is TRBV11-2, the J gene TRBJ1-2; 7 bases are shared with TRBD1. This CDR3 has 14 amino acids. Germline lookup yields CDR1 SGHAT and CDR2 FQNNGV. The V and J ends lost 5 bases and 8 bases, in that order; junction bases with no gene match: 11. The CDR3 nucleotides are TGTGCCAGCAGCCCTAGACAGGGACTACAGGGCTACACCTTC. Translated, it gives CASSPRQGLQGYTF.

V gene TRBV28 combines with J gene TRBJ1-2; D not resolved. V was trimmed by 4 bases and J by 3 bases, leaving 6 bases between them. The CDR3 totals 12 residues. Germline V lookup: CDR1 MDHEN, CDR2 SYDVKM. The CDR3: CASSSGHYGYTF. CDR3 bases: TGTGCCAGCAGTTCCGGACACTATGGCTACACCTTC.

The V gene is TRBV30, the J gene TRBJ2-1; D not resolved. Looked up from germline, CDR1 is GTSNPN and CDR2 is SVGIG (reference sequence). This CDR3 has 11 amino acids. Trimming removed 4 bases from V and 7 bases from J, with 8 bases in between. For the CDR3, the DNA is TGTGCCTGGACCTTGGGAAATGAGCAGTTCTTC. Protein: CAWTLGNEQFF.

This clone appeared once. This rearrangement joins TRBV27 to TRBJ2-7; 7 bases are shared with TRBD1. V shed 6 bases, J shed 2 bases, and the junction held 10 bases outside the gene matches. Germline V gives CDR1 MNHEY, CDR2 SMNVEV (reference sequence). The CDR3 is 15 amino acids. DNA of the CDR3: TGTGCCAGCAGCTCAAGGTCCAGGGGGACCTACGAGCAGTACTTC. Amino acid sequence: CASSSRSRGTYEQYF.

The chain carries TRBV7-2 and TRBJ1-3; D gene uncertain. The CDR3 spans 14 residues. Germline lookup yields CDR1 SGHTA and CDR2 FQGNSA. Trimming stripped 4 bases from V and 0 bases from J, with 7 bases between. CDR3 sequence: CASSWALSGNTIYF. CDR3 bases: TGTGCCAGCAGCTGGGCCCTCTCTGGAAACACCATATATTTT.